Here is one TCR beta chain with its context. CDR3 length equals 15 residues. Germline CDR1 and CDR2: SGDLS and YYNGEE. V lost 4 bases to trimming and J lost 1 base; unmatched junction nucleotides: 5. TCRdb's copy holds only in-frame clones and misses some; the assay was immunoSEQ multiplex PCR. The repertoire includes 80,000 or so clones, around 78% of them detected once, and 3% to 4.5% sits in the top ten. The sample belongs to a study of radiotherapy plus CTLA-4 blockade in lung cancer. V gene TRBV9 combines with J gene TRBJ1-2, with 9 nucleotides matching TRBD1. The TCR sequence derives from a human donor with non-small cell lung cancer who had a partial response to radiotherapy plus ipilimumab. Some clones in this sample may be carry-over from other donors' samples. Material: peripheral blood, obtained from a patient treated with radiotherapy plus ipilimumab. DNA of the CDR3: TGTGCCAGCAGCAGACGGGACAGGGTTAACTATGGCTACACCTTC. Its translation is CASSRRDRVNYGYTF.